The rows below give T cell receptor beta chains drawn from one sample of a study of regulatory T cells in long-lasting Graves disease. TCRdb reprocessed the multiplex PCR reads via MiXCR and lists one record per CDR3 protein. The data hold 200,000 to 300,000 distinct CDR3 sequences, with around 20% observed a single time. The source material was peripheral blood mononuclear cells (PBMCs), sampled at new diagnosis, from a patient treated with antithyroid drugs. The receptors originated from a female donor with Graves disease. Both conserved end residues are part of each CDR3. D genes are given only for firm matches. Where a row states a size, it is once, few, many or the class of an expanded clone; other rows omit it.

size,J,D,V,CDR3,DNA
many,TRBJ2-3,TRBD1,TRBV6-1,CASSSDRGFPPDTQYF,TGTGCCAGCAGCTCGGACAGGGGTTTTCCCCCAGATACGCAGTATTTT
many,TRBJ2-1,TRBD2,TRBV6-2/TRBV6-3,CASSYPPSGAGGRPSVPLFF,TGTGCCAGCAGTTACCCCCCCTCGGGGGCGGGGGGGAGGCCCTCGGTGCCGCTGTTCTTC
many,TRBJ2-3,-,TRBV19,CASSWSGGVGTDTQYF,TGTGCCAGTAGTTGGAGTGGGGGAGTCGGCACAGATACGCAGTATTTT
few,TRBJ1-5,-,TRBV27,CASNVQGNSNQPQHF,TGTGCCAGCAACGTCCAGGGAAATAGCAATCAGCCCCAGCATTTT
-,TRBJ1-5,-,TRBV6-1,CASSAPAGNQPQHF,TGTGCCAGCAGTGCACCGGCGGGCAATCAGCCCCAGCATTTT
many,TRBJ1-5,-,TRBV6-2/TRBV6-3,CASTLRGQSNQPQHF,TGTGCCAGCACTCTACGGGGGCAGAGCAATCAGCCCCAGCATTTT
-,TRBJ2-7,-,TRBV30,CAWSVPGFHEQYF,TGTGCCTGGAGTGTACCGGGTTTCCACGAGCAGTACTTC
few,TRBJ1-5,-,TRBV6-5,CASSYLNSNQPQHF,TGTGCCAGCAGTTATTTGAATAGCAATCAGCCCCAGCATTTT
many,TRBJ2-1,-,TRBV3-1,CASSQGLPGYNEQFF,TGTGCCAGCAGCCAAGGACTCCCCGGCTACAATGAGCAGTTCTTC
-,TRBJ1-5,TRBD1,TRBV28,CASATRGQGNQPQHF,TGTGCCAGCGCGACCAGGGGGCAAGGCAATCAGCCCCAGCATTTT
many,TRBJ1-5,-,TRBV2,CASRERGGEPQHF,TGTGCCAGCAGGGAGCGGGGCGGGGAGCCCCAGCATTTT
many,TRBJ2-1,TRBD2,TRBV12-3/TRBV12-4,CASSRTRAGGHNEQFF,TGTGCCAGCAGTCGCACCAGGGCGGGAGGCCACAATGAGCAGTTCTTC
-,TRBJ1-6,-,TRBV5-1,CASSLMGAGNSPLHF,TGCGCCAGCAGCTTGATGGGGGCAGGTAATTCACCCCTCCACTTT
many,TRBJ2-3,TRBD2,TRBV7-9,CASSLGFLAGGPITDTQYF,TGTGCCAGCAGCTTAGGCTTCCTAGCGGGAGGGCCTATCACAGATACGCAGTATTTT
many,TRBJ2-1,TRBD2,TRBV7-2,CASSILRTSGGGNEQFF,TGTGCCAGCAGCATCCTGAGGACTAGCGGGGGGGGAAATGAGCAGTTCTTC
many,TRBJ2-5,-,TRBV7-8,CASSSAGTVQETQYF,TGTGCCAGCAGCTCCGCCGGGACGGTACAAGAGACCCAGTACTTC
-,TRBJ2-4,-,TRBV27,CASSLGGTKNIQYF,TGTGCCAGCAGTTTAGGGGGGACCAAAAACATTCAGTACTTC
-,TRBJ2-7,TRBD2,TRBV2,CASSFDGGLAGGDSYEQYF,TGTGCCAGCAGTTTTGATGGAGGACTAGCGGGAGGCGATTCCTACGAGCAGTACTTC
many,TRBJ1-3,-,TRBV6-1,CASSNGAVSGNTIYF,TGTGCCAGCAGCAACGGGGCAGTCTCTGGAAACACCATATATTTT
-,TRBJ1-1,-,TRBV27,CASSLGSLMNTEAFF,TGTGCCAGCAGTTTGGGCAGCCTGATGAACACTGAAGCTTTCTTT
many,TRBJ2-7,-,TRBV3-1,CASSQVQGGIYEQYF,TGTGCCAGCAGCCAAGTCCAGGGTGGGATCTACGAGCAGTACTTC
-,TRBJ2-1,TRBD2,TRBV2,CASRTRLAGNNEQFF,TGTGCCAGCAGGACAAGACTAGCGGGGAACAATGAGCAGTTCTTC